These 21 T cell receptor beta chains share one sample of origin, sequenced in a study of blood T cell repertoires in COVID-19. Assay: immunoSEQ multiplex PCR; the TCRdb copy retains only in-frame clones and omits some. The sample contains under 200,000 clones, under 80% of which appear only once. Sequenced material: peripheral blood. The receptors originated from a man in his 70s with acute or convalescent COVID-19.

The chain combines TRBV19 with TRBJ2-7; TRBD1 matches 8 bases. V lost 3 bases and J lost 0; bases outside the gene matches: 7. This CDR3 is built from 16 residues. The germline V gene encodes CDR1 LNHDA and CDR2 SQIVND (reference sequence). The CDR3 region has the DNA TGTGCCAGTAGTATCGGCCGGACAGGGAGCTCCTACGAGCAGTACTTC. It codes for CASSIGRTGSSYEQYF.

This clone has just one count. V is TRBV5-1 and J is TRBJ2-6, with unresolved D. The V end lost 1 base, the J end lost 2 bases, and 7 bases lay between the germline ends. CDR3 length: 15 amino acids. CDR1 is SGHRS, CDR2 YFSETQ, per germline. CDR3 residues: CASSLIATGANVLTF. The CDR3 region has the DNA TGCGCCAGCAGCTTGATCGCTACTGGGGCCAACGTCCTGACTTTC.

This clone showed up just once. This chain connects TRBV5-1 to TRBJ2-3; possible D gene TRBD1, 6 bases. Trimming cost V 2 bases and J 3 bases, with 16 bases left between them. Germline-derived CDR1 and CDR2 are SGHRS and YFSETQ. The CDR3 is 16 residues long. The CDR3 reads CASSLKPGQGTDTQYF. The CDR3 DNA follows: TGCGCCAGCAGCTTAAAACCGGGACAAGGGACAGATACGCAGTATTTT.

V is TRBV5-1 and J is TRBJ1-1; D gene unclear. There are 13 residues in the CDR3. Trimming took 2 bases from V and 0 from J, leaving 5 bases between them. Germline CDR1 reads SGHRS; CDR2 reads YFSETQ. CDR3 in DNA: TGCGCCAGCAGCTTACAGATGAACACTGAAGCTTTCTTT. It is translated as CASSLQMNTEAFF.

The chain joins TRBV7-2 to TRBJ1-1; no clear D. The germline gives CDR1 SGHTA, CDR2 FQGNSA. CDR3 length: 13 amino acids. The ends were cut back, 2 bases at V and 1 base at J, with 5 bases in the middle. The CDR3 nucleotides read TGTGCCAGCAGCTTACAGTGGAACACTGAAGCTTTCTTT. It specifies CASSLQWNTEAFF.

The CDR3 loop reads CASSEYVEGTEAFF. CDR3 coding DNA: TGTGCCAGCAGTGAATATGTGGAGGGCACTGAAGCTTTCTTT. V usage is TRBV25-1 and J usage is TRBJ1-1, with no clear D. In germline, CDR1 is MGHDK, CDR2 SYGVNS. The CDR3 sequence is 14 residues long. Trimming took off 0 bases at V and 4 bases at J, with 9 bases between the two ends. Complete variable domain (other parts from reference TRBV25-1 and TRBJ1-1): EADIYQTPRYLVIGTGKKITLECSQTMGHDKMYWYQQDPGMELHLIHYSYGVNSTEKGDLSSESTVSRIRTEHFPLTLESARPSHTSQYLCASSEYVEGTEAFFGQGTRLTVV.

The rearrangement joins TRBV7-9 to TRBJ1-2; D is possibly TRBD1 (5 bases). Trimming left V 5 bases short and J 4 bases short, with 8 bases between. CDR1 SEHNR and CDR2 FQNEAQ come from the germline V gene (reference sequence). The CDR3 spans 12 residues. The CDR3 is CASSTGVYGYTF. The DNA for the CDR3 is TGTGCCAGCAGCACGGGGGTCTATGGCTACACCTTC.

The J gene is TRBJ1-6, the V gene TRBV3-1 (or the pseudogene TRBV3-2); 9 positions agree with TRBD1. CDR3 length: 14 residues. Unmatched junction bases numbered 6, after V lost 5 bases and J lost 10 bases. Germline CDR1 and CDR2: LGHDT and YNNKEL (reference sequence). The CDR3 protein is CASSGGQGLSPLHF. The CDR3 region has the DNA TGTGCCAGCAGCGGAGGACAGGGGTTGTCACCCCTCCACTTT.

The chain employs TRBV10-3 and TRBJ2-7; 11 bases line up with TRBD1. Germline loops: CDR1 ENHRY, CDR2 SYGVKD. The J segment lost 3 bases and the V segment lost 11 bases, leaving 3 bases of the junction unmatched. CDR3 length equals 12 residues. The CDR3 sequence: CAGGTGGYEQYF. In nucleotides, the CDR3 is TGTGCCGGTGGGACAGGGGGCTACGAGCAGTACTTC.

Here the CDR3 reads CASSLGHVNYGYTF. In DNA form, the CDR3 reads TGTGCCAGCAGCTTAGGGCATGTTAACTATGGCTACACCTTC. The rearrangement uses TRBV7-8 and TRBJ1-2, with D unresolved. Germline V CDR1 and CDR2: SGHVS, FQNEAQ. This CDR3 has 14 amino acids. Trimming stripped 1 base from V and 1 base from J, with 7 bases between.

This chain connects TRBV5-1 to TRBJ2-4; D not resolved. Germline V CDR1 and CDR2: SGHRS, YFSETQ. The CDR3 runs to 16 residues. V was trimmed by 0 bases and J by 0 bases, leaving 10 bases between them. CDR3 in DNA: TGCGCCAGCAGCTTGGCAGGCCCGATAGCCAAAAACATTCAGTACTTC. Translated, it gives CASSLAGPIAKNIQYF.

The chain carries TRBV2 and TRBJ1-4, with 7 bases aligning to TRBD1. The ends lost 7 bases at V and 2 bases at J; junction bases unmatched: 4. Per germline, CDR1 SNHLY and CDR2 FYNNEI. This CDR3 contains 14 residues. The CDR3 DNA sequence: TGTGCCAGCAAAAAACAGGGGACTAATGAAAAACTGTTTTTT. Protein product: CASKKQGTNEKLFF. The full variable domain, rest sourced from reference TRBV2 and TRBJ1-4, is EPEVTQTPSHQVTQMGQEVILRCVPISNHLYFYWYRQILGQKVEFLVSFYNNEISEKSEIFDDQFSVERPDGSNFTLKIRSTKLEDSAMYFCASKKQGTNEKLFFGSGTQLSVL.

This sequence joins TRBV6-5 and TRBJ1-2, with 10 bases identical to TRBD1. Germline CDR1 reads MNHEY; CDR2 reads SVGAGI. The CDR3 contains 14 residues. With 6 bases clipped from V and 7 bases from J, the junction kept 8 bases outside the gene matches. The CDR3 coding sequence is TGTGCCAGCAGCCCCGGGACAGGGGTGTCTGGCTACACCTTC. Its translation is CASSPGTGVSGYTF.

The chain recombines TRBV3-1 (or the pseudogene TRBV3-2) with TRBJ1-4; D is perhaps TRBD1 (5 bases). V was shortened by 1 base and J by 0 bases, with 12 bases between the two germline ends. CDR1 and CDR2 (germline): LGHDT, YNNKEL (reference sequence). The CDR3 has 17 amino acids. The CDR3 bases are TGTGCCAGCAGCCAAGGGGGGACTTCTCCAACTAATGAAAAACTGTTTTTT. This gives the protein CASSQGGTSPTNEKLFF.

The chain recombines TRBV19 with TRBJ1-1; unclear D gene. CDR3 length: 16 amino acids. In germline, CDR1 is LNHDA, CDR2 SQIVND (reference sequence). V lost 5 bases, J lost 0 bases, and 16 bases lay in between. CDR3: CASSPSTARMNTEAFF. The CDR3 region has the DNA TGTGCCAGTAGTCCAAGCACAGCCCGCATGAACACTGAAGCTTTCTTT. Together with reference TRBV19 and TRBJ1-1, the CDR3 gives the full variable domain: DGGITQSPKYLFRKEGQNVTLSCEQNLNHDAMYWYRQDPGQGLRLIYYSQIVNDFQKGDIAEGYSVSREKKESFPLTVTSAQKNPTAFYLCASSPSTARMNTEAFFGQGTRLTVV.

This sequence joins TRBV28 and TRBJ2-1; 7 bases line up with TRBD2. V dropped 2 bases and J dropped 5; count of bases not matched to a gene: 6. The length of the CDR3 is 15 residues. In germline, CDR1 is MDHEN, CDR2 SYDVKM. Here the CDR3 DNA reads TGTGCCAGCAGTTTAAGCCGGGGGGTCCACAATGAGCAGTTCTTC. Protein product: CASSLSRGVHNEQFF.

The rearrangement joins TRBV5-1 to TRBJ1-1; D uncertain. CDR3 length: 13 residues. V lost 4 bases, J lost 2 bases, and 9 bases lay in between. Germline-derived CDR1 and CDR2 are SGHRS and YFSETQ. This chain's CDR3 is CASSLNRNTEAFF. CDR3 sequence (DNA): TGCGCCAGCAGCCTCAACAGAAACACTGAAGCTTTCTTT.

The chain is built from TRBV29-1 and TRBJ2-7; TRBD2 matches at 7 bases. The CDR3 extends over 15 amino acids. V shed 8 bases and J 4 bases; nucleotides not matched to a gene: 17. Germline-derived CDR1 and CDR2 are SQVTM and ANQGSEA. CDR3 sequence (DNA): TGCAGCCCTCTCGTCCCCACGGGCGGGGGTTACGAGCAGTACTTC. Its translation: CSPLVPTGGGYEQYF.

The gene calls are TRBV5-5 and TRBJ1-1, with unresolved D. Trimming took off 4 bases at V and 7 bases at J, with 17 bases between the two ends. The germline CDR1 and CDR2 sequences are SGHKS and YYEKEE (reference sequence). This CDR3 has 14 residues. The CDR3 here is CASSDLRGLGEAFF. The CDR3 region has the DNA TGTGCCAGCAGCGACCTGAGAGGGCTGGGTGAAGCTTTCTTT. The full variable domain, completed using reference TRBV5-5 and TRBJ1-1, is DAGVTQSPTHLIKTRGQQVTLRCSPISGHKSVSWYQQVLGQGPQFIFQYYEKEERGRGNFPDRFSARQFPNYSSELNVNALLLGDSALYLCASSDLRGLGEAFFGQGTRLTVV.

CDR3 coding DNA: TGTGCCAGCACGAACGTGCCGGGACACCATGGCTACACCTTC. Protein product: CASTNVPGHHGYTF. V gene TRBV6-5 combines with J gene TRBJ1-2, with a weak D call TRBD1 (6 bases). This CDR3 has 14 residues. Trimming shortened V by 7 bases and J by 6 bases, and 18 bases separated the two germline ends. The V gene's germline CDR1 is MNHEY and CDR2 SVGAGI.

The genes are TRBV19 and TRBJ2-7; 8 nucleotides line up with TRBD1. This CDR3 spans 15 amino acids. Germline V CDR1 and CDR2: LNHDA, SQIVND (reference sequence). Trimming cost V 1 base and J 3 bases; bases outside gene matches: 5. Here the CDR3 DNA reads TGTGCCAGTAGTATAGGGGGGACAGGAGTCTACGAGCAGTACTTC. Its protein product is CASSIGGTGVYEQYF.